Shown below are 20 T cell receptor beta chains from a single sample sequenced in a study of blood T cell repertoires in COVID-19. The protocol was immunoSEQ multiplex PCR, while the TCRdb copy is restricted to in-frame clones and leaves out a portion. Of about 76,000 clones listed, more than 75% are singletons. Sequenced material: peripheral blood. Source of these receptors: a human donor in a cohort sampled during active COVID-19.

This sequence joins TRBV4-1 and TRBJ2-5, with unresolved D. The CDR3 has 13 amino acids. Germline lookup yields CDR1 MGHRA and CDR2 YSYEKL. Trimming pared 1 base from V and 2 bases from J, leaving 5 bases between. The DNA for the CDR3 is TGCGCCAGCAGCCAAGGCAGACAAGAGACCCAGTACTTC. It translates to CASSQGRQETQYF.

V and J are TRBV28 and TRBJ1-6; possible D gene TRBD1, 6 bases. The CDR3 has 18 amino acids. In germline, CDR1 is MDHEN, CDR2 SYDVKM. Trimming pared 4 bases from V and 0 bases from J, leaving 16 bases between. The CDR3 DNA reads as TGTGCCAGCAGTTCGGGGGGCGGTTTGGGCTCCTATAATTCACCCCTCCACTTT. As protein: CASSSGGGLGSYNSPLHF.

The chain links TRBV15 to TRBJ1-3; weak D call: TRBD1 (6 bases). The V and J ends lost 0 bases and 9 bases respectively, with 24 bases between them. CDR3 length: 18 amino acids. CDR1 LNHNV and CDR2 YYDKDF come from the germline V gene (reference sequence). This CDR3 is CATSRDKLWAPDRSTIYF. DNA of the CDR3: TGTGCCACCAGCAGAGATAAGTTATGGGCCCCCGACAGGTCCACCATATATTTT.

This clone was counted a single time. The chain is built from TRBV2 and TRBJ1-5, with 8 positions matching TRBD1. The germline CDR1 and CDR2 sequences are SNHLY and FYNNEI. CDR3 length: 15 amino acids. V lost 6 bases to trimming and J lost 6 bases; unmatched junction nucleotides: 10. The CDR3 protein is CASSWSTGVGQPQHF. CDR3 DNA: TGTGCCAGCAGCTGGTCGACAGGGGTGGGTCAGCCCCAGCATTTT.

The rearrangement links TRBV4-1 to TRBJ2-1; D not certain. V was clipped by 0 bases and J by 6 bases, with 15 bases between them. Germline V gene sequence: CDR1 MGHRA, CDR2 YSYEKL. This CDR3 region has 16 residues. CDR3 sequence reads: CASSQDLLMNGNEQFF. The CDR3 DNA is TGCGCCAGCAGCCAAGATCTTCTAATGAATGGCAATGAGCAGTTCTTC.

The chain is built from TRBV5-1 and TRBJ2-1; 13 bases agree with TRBD2. Germline V gene data show CDR1 as SGHRS and CDR2 as YFSETQ. With V trimmed by 6 bases and J by 5 bases, 5 bases remained unmatched. The CDR3 consists of 15 residues. For the CDR3, the DNA is TGCGCCAGCAACTGGGGACTAGCGGGGAACAATGAGCAGTTCTTC. It encodes CASNWGLAGNNEQFF. The complete variable domain, with remaining parts taken from reference TRBV5-1 and TRBJ2-1, reads KAGVTQTPRYLIKTRGQQVTLSCSPISGHRSVSWYQQTPGQGLQFLFEYFSETQRNKGNFPGRFSGRQFSNSRSEMNVSTLELGDSALYLCASNWGLAGNNEQFFGPGTRLTVL.

The rearrangement links TRBV14 to TRBJ2-7; 8 bases are shared with TRBD2. The V segment lost 1 base and the J segment 4 bases; nucleotides outside the gene matches: 6. CDR3 length: 15 amino acids. Germline CDR1 is SGHDN and CDR2 is FVKESK. The CDR3 nucleotides are TGTGCCAGCAGCCAAGTGTTAGCGGGGTCATACGAGCAGTACTTC. Protein sequence: CASSQVLAGSYEQYF.

This clone has only a few counts. The chain is built from TRBV30 and TRBJ2-7, with 7 nucleotides matching TRBD2. The length of the CDR3 is 13 residues. CDR1 is GTSNPN and CDR2 is SVGIG in the germline V gene (reference sequence). Trimming cost V 1 base and J 4 bases; bases outside gene matches: 4. The CDR3 DNA is TGTGCCTGGAGTGACGGGGGGAGTTACGAGCAGTACTTC. It is translated as CAWSDGGSYEQYF.

This clone was recorded only once. V gene TRBV7-6 combines with J gene TRBJ2-3, with 7 bases lining up with TRBD1. Germline V gene sequence: CDR1 SGHVS, CDR2 FNYEAQ. Germline trimming cut 1 base from V and 6 bases from J; bases unmatched to any gene: 4. CDR3 length equals 14 residues. This CDR3 is CASSLGQGGDTQYF. In nucleotides, the CDR3 is TGTGCCAGCAGCTTAGGACAGGGTGGTGATACGCAGTATTTT.

The gene calls are TRBV27 and TRBJ2-5; 7 bases agree with TRBD2. The germline CDR1 and CDR2 sequences are MNHEY and SMNVEV (reference sequence). V lost 1 base and J lost 3; bases outside the gene matches: 5. The CDR3 contains 15 residues. The CDR3 protein is CASSLLASGEETQYF. CDR3 bases: TGTGCCAGCAGTTTATTGGCTAGCGGCGAAGAGACCCAGTACTTC.

This clone was recorded a few times. The V and J genes are TRBV5-1 and TRBJ2-2; the match to TRBD1 covers 7 bases. The CDR3 runs 15 residues. J was trimmed by 6 bases and V by 4 bases; bases with no gene match: 9. Germline values: CDR1 SGHRS, CDR2 YFSETQ. Here the CDR3 reads CASSIRDSPPGELFF. In nucleotides, the CDR3 is TGCGCCAGCAGCATCCGGGACAGTCCGCCCGGGGAGCTGTTTTTT.

The chain links TRBV6-1 to TRBJ2-1; the D is unclear. The germline V gene has CDR1 MNHNS and CDR2 SASEGT. This CDR3 has 15 amino acids. The V and J ends lost 1 base and 0 bases respectively, with 7 bases between them. As DNA, the CDR3 is TGTGCCAGCAGTGAAGATCGGAGCTCCTACAATGAGCAGTTCTTC. This codes for CASSEDRSSYNEQFF.

This clone was detected once. The rearrangement links TRBV5-5 to TRBJ1-1, with 7 bases matching TRBD1. The CDR3 length is 15 residues. Germline trimming cut 3 bases from V and 0 bases from J; bases unmatched to any gene: 5. Germline assignment: CDR1 SGHKS and CDR2 YYEKEE (reference sequence). CDR3 sequence reads: CASSSGTVMNTEAFF. CDR3 sequence (DNA): TGTGCCAGCAGCTCCGGGACAGTGATGAACACTGAAGCTTTCTTT.

The chain links TRBV4-2 to TRBJ2-3, with a tentative D call TRBD2 (6 bases). V gave up 0 bases and J gave up 6 bases, with 13 bases separating them. Germline CDR1 and CDR2: LGHNA and YNFKEQ. The CDR3 length is 15 residues. The DNA for the CDR3 is TGTGCCAGCAGCCAAGATAAGGGTGGGGGGGATACGCAGTATTTT. It is translated as CASSQDKGGGDTQYF.

The chain links TRBV6-5 to TRBJ1-2; 12 positions agree with TRBD1. Germline trimming cut 5 bases from V and 6 bases from J; bases unmatched to any gene: 4. In germline, CDR1 is MNHEY, CDR2 SVGAGI. This CDR3 is built from 14 residues. The CDR3 spells CASSRDRGRDGYTF. In DNA form, the CDR3 reads TGTGCCAGCAGTCGGGACAGGGGGCGAGATGGCTACACCTTC.

J is TRBJ2-3 and V is TRBV5-5; tentative D call: TRBD2 (5 bases). V dropped 6 bases and J dropped 1 base, with 12 bases sitting between them. Germline loops: CDR1 SGHKS, CDR2 YYEKEE (reference sequence). CDR3 length equals 14 residues. The CDR3 region is CASTWRIGTDTQYF. CDR3 nucleotides: TGTGCCAGCACATGGAGGATCGGCACAGATACGCAGTATTTT.

This chain links TRBV3-1 (or the pseudogene TRBV3-2) with TRBJ1-5; TRBD1 aligns across 7 bases. J lost 0 bases, V lost 6 bases, and 5 bases had no gene match. Looked up from germline, CDR1 is LGHDT and CDR2 is YNNKEL (reference sequence). The CDR3 consists of 15 residues. CDR3 sequence reads: CASSRTGDSNQPQHF. The CDR3, as DNA: TGTGCCAGCAGTCGGACAGGCGATAGCAATCAGCCCCAGCATTTT.

The sample holds a few counts of this clone. The genes are TRBV3-1 (or the pseudogene TRBV3-2) and TRBJ1-1; D remains unclear. Trimming pared 3 bases from V and 3 bases from J, leaving 14 bases between. Looked up from germline, CDR1 is LGHDT and CDR2 is YNNKEL (reference sequence). This CDR3 spans 15 amino acids. The CDR3 DNA sequence: TGTGCCAGCAGCCACGCTGGGCAGGCACACACTGAAGCTTTCTTT. Protein: CASSHAGQAHTEAFF.

The gene calls are TRBV7-9 and TRBJ2-2, with 7 bases lining up with TRBD2. This CDR3 is built from 15 residues. V trimming: 2 bases; J trimming: 6 bases; junction bases outside the gene matches: 6. CDR1 and CDR2 from the germline V gene are SEHNR and FQNEAQ (reference sequence). The CDR3 sequence is CASSLSSGGAGELFF. Written as DNA, the CDR3 is TGTGCCAGCAGCTTATCGTCGGGGGGAGCCGGGGAGCTGTTTTTT.

The chain is built from TRBV5-1 and TRBJ1-6; weak D call: TRBD1 (5 bases). V was clipped by 1 base and J by 7 bases, with 15 bases between them. Germline V gives CDR1 SGHRS, CDR2 YFSETQ. The CDR3 has 16 amino acids. The CDR3 bases are TGCGCCAGCAGCTTGAGCCTTAGGGGTTCCAATTCACCCCTCCACTTT. Translating it yields CASSLSLRGSNSPLHF.